This entry lists 20 T cell receptor beta chains sequenced from one sample in a study of beta chain features in type 1 diabetes. What was sequenced were expressed TCRB transcripts, since all of the isolated RNA had been reverse transcribed. TCRdb keeps only in-frame clones here, not all; method: immunoSEQ multiplex PCR. The sample carries hundreds of thousands of clones, 15% recorded once. Sequencing was performed on naive CD4+ T cells from blood. Receptors were obtained from a man aged 18 to 35 in good health.

This clone has only a few counts. The V and J genes are TRBV2 and TRBJ1-1, with TRBD1 matching over 8 bases. CDR1 SNHLY and CDR2 FYNNEI come from the germline V gene. The CDR3 totals 13 residues. CDR3 sequence: CGEAGGLVTEAFF. Written as DNA, the CDR3 is TGTGGCGAGGCAGGGGGCTTGGTCACTGAAGCTTTCTTT.

In this sample, this clone turned up a few times. CDR3 bases: TGTGCCAGCAGTGAAGCTTCAGGGGTAGGCCAGCCCCAGCATTTT. It codes for CASSEASGVGQPQHF. The chain uses TRBV6-1 and TRBJ1-5; TRBD1 might be the D (6 bases). Germline V lookup: CDR1 MNHNS, CDR2 SASEGT. CDR3 size: 15 residues. Trimming removed 0 bases at V and 7 bases at J, with 13 bases between.

This clone has a handful of counts. The chain employs TRBV11-2 and TRBJ1-4, with a tentative D call TRBD1 (5 bases). V shed 2 bases and J shed 8 bases, with 15 bases lying between them. CDR1 SGHAT and CDR2 FQNNGV come from the germline V gene. The CDR3 sequence is 15 residues long. CDR3 in DNA: TGTGCCAGCAGCTTAAGTTTCCGGGGCGGAGAAAAACTGTTTTTT. Translated: CASSLSFRGGEKLFF.

This clone was counted a few times. V gene TRBV9 combines with J gene TRBJ2-5, with 10 bases fitting TRBD1. Germline CDR1 reads SGDLS; CDR2 reads YYNGEE. CDR3 size: 17 residues. The V segment lost 0 bases and the J segment 2 bases; nucleotides outside the gene matches: 7. In DNA form, the CDR3 reads TGTGCCAGCAGCGTAGCTTTTGGACAGGGGGGGCAAGAGACCCAGTACTTC. As protein: CASSVAFGQGGQETQYF.

The chain carries TRBV28 and TRBJ2-1, with D perhaps matching TRBD1 (6 bases). The germline CDR1 and CDR2 sequences are MDHEN and SYDVKM. CDR3 length: 13 residues. The V and J ends lost 3 bases and 6 bases respectively, with 9 bases between them. Written as DNA, the CDR3 is TGTGCCAGCAGTTTGGGGGCCCCCAATGAGCAGTTCTTC. Amino acid sequence: CASSLGAPNEQFF.

The genes are TRBV5-1 and TRBJ2-3; 10 bases are shared with TRBD2. Looked up from germline, CDR1 is SGHRS and CDR2 is YFSETQ. V lost 6 bases, J lost 5 bases, and 9 bases stayed unmatched. The CDR3 totals 15 residues. CDR3 protein: CASTRTSGSIDTQYF. The CDR3 DNA sequence: TGCGCCAGCACCCGGACTAGCGGTTCGATAGATACGCAGTATTTT.

The rearrangement uses TRBV5-4 and TRBJ1-2; 10 positions agree with TRBD1. Germline trimming cut 2 bases from V and 4 bases from J; bases unmatched to any gene: 2. The CDR3 extends over 14 amino acids. The germline CDR1 and CDR2 sequences are SGHNT and YYREEE (reference sequence). The CDR3 region is CASSFGQGGYGYTF. CDR3 DNA: TGTGCCAGCAGCTTTGGACAGGGGGGCTATGGCTACACCTTC. Supplemented by reference TRBV5-4 and TRBJ1-2, the full variable domain reads ETGVTQSPTHLIKTRGQQVTLRCSSQSGHNTVSWYQQALGQGPQFIFQYYREEENGRGNFPPRFSGLQFPNYSSELNVNALELDDSALYLCASSFGQGGYGYTFGSGTRLTVV.

J is TRBJ2-5 and V is TRBV7-2, with TRBD2 identical over 11 bases. V shed 7 bases and J 5 bases; nucleotides not matched to a gene: 6. Germline V gene data show CDR1 as SGHTA and CDR2 as FQGNSA. The CDR3 totals 14 residues. CDR3 loop: CASTTSGRQETQYF. The CDR3 DNA reads TGTGCCAGCACCACTAGCGGGAGACAGGAGACCCAGTACTTC.

This clone was picked up one time. The V call is TRBV7-2, the J call TRBJ1-2, with D possibly being TRBD1 (5 bases). CDR3 length equals 15 residues. V lost 4 bases, J lost 8 bases, and 20 bases lay in between. CDR1 is SGHTA, CDR2 FQGNSA, per germline. Written as DNA, the CDR3 is TGTGCCAGCAGCTCCAAGACGGGGGTTTTTGGCGGCTACACCTTC. It codes for CASSSKTGVFGGYTF.

This clone was counted a few times. V is TRBV2 and J is TRBJ1-5; 7 positions match TRBD1. Trimming cost V 4 bases and J 7 bases; bases outside gene matches: 7. CDR1 is SNHLY, CDR2 FYNNEI, per germline. This CDR3 region has 14 residues. The CDR3 loop reads CASSGQGPYQPQHF. The CDR3 DNA reads as TGTGCCAGCAGTGGACAGGGACCCTACCAGCCCCAGCATTTT.

This clone was picked up a small number of times. This chain uses TRBV29-1 with TRBJ1-2; 10 positions agree with TRBD1. This CDR3 comprises 15 residues. V shed 7 bases, J shed 3 bases, and the junction held 11 bases outside the gene matches. Germline V gene lookup returns CDR1 SQVTM and CDR2 ANQGSEA. The CDR3 DNA follows: TGCAGCGCCGAAGGGACAGGGGAAATTCACTATGGCTACACCTTC. Its protein product is CSAEGTGEIHYGYTF.

The V and J genes are TRBV15 and TRBJ2-7, with 12 bases that match TRBD1. This CDR3 has 15 amino acids. V was pared by 1 base and J by 9 bases, with 7 bases of the junction left unmatched. The germline CDR1 and CDR2 sequences are LNHNV and YYDKDF (reference sequence). The CDR3 spells CATSRVGTGGVVQYF. The DNA of the CDR3 is TGTGCCACCAGCAGAGTTGGGACAGGGGGCGTTGTGCAGTACTTC.

The rearrangement joins TRBV28 to TRBJ2-5; 7 nucleotides agree with TRBD2. Germline V gene sequence: CDR1 MDHEN, CDR2 SYDVKM. The CDR3 runs to 13 residues. The V and J ends lost 3 bases and 3 bases, in that order; junction bases with no gene match: 1. The CDR3 bases are TGTGCCAGCAGTTTTGGGAGGGAAGAGACCCAGTACTTC. It specifies CASSFGREETQYF.

This clone turned up a few times. V gene TRBV10-3 combines with J gene TRBJ2-2, with D unclear. The CDR3 covers 15 residues. V lost 2 bases, J lost 0 bases, and 7 bases lay in between. The germline CDR1 and CDR2 sequences are ENHRY and SYGVKD. The CDR3 loop reads CAISEDRTNTGELFF. Here the CDR3 DNA reads TGTGCCATCAGTGAGGACCGGACGAACACCGGGGAGCTGTTTTTT.

A remark on this clone: Other DNA variants within this sample encode the same CDR3. The genes are TRBV4-3 and TRBJ2-7, with D possibly TRBD1 on 5 matching bases. Trimming removed 1 base from V and 2 bases from J, with 9 bases in between. The CDR3 extends over 14 amino acids. Germline CDR1 reads LGHNA; CDR2 reads YSLEER. The CDR3 loop is CASSQGQGAYEQYF. DNA for the CDR3: TGCGCCAGCAGCCAAGGGCAGGGTGCCTACGAGCAGTACTTC.

This clone occurred a few times. The chain is built from TRBV5-1 and TRBJ1-2; tentatively, D is TRBD1 (5 bases). V dropped 4 bases and J dropped 7 bases, with 11 bases sitting between them. The CDR3 is 12 residues long. The germline V gene has CDR1 SGHRS and CDR2 YFSETQ. CDR3 in DNA: TGCGCCAGCAGCCAGGGTAGTCGTGGCTACACCTTC. Its protein is CASSQGSRGYTF.

V gene TRBV5-1 combines with J gene TRBJ2-7; 11 bases are shared with TRBD2. CDR1 and CDR2 from the germline V gene are SGHRS and YFSETQ. Unmatched junction bases numbered 1, after V lost 2 bases and J lost 3 bases. The length of the CDR3 is 14 residues. CDR3: CASSFGTSGYEQYF. The CDR3 DNA reads TGCGCCAGCAGCTTCGGGACTAGCGGCTACGAGCAGTACTTC.

This chain uses TRBV15 with TRBJ2-7, with TRBD2 matching 7 bases. With V trimmed by 1 base and J by 3 bases, 6 bases remained unmatched. CDR3 length: 15 amino acids. Germline loops: CDR1 LNHNV, CDR2 YYDKDF (reference sequence). Here the CDR3 reads CATSRAPPGGYEQYF. The CDR3 DNA follows: TGTGCCACCAGCAGAGCTCCACCGGGAGGCTACGAGCAGTACTTC.

The J gene is TRBJ2-2, the V gene TRBV6-6, with 9 bases fitting TRBD1. From germline, CDR1 is MNHNY and CDR2 SVGAGI (reference sequence). The CDR3 contains 15 residues. The V and J ends lost 4 bases and 4 bases, in that order; junction bases with no gene match: 4. The CDR3 here is CASSSTGGGTGELFF. CDR3 nucleotides: TGTGCCAGCAGTTCGACAGGGGGAGGCACCGGGGAGCTGTTTTTT.

V usage is TRBV10-3 and J usage is TRBJ2-7; D might be TRBD1 or TRBD2, each matching 5 bases. The CDR3 length is 15 residues. Trimming took off 0 bases at V and 3 bases at J, with 12 bases between the two ends. Germline V gives CDR1 ENHRY, CDR2 SYGVKD. The CDR3 sequence: CAISESGTSLYEQYF. For the CDR3, the DNA is TGTGCCATCAGTGAGTCAGGGACCTCCCTCTACGAGCAGTACTTC.